A single sample is the source of the 8 T cell receptor beta chains below, sequenced in a study of cytomegalovirus exposure and HLA in healthy donors. The PCR employed 60 Vbeta primers together with 13 Jbeta primers. Sequenced by immunoSEQ multiplex PCR; TCRdb stores in-frame clones only, minus some. This table has 150,000 to 200,000 clones, about 62% appearing once. Input material: PBMCs. These receptors all come from a man aged 35 to 55 in good health and CMV-seronegative.

This clone was seen a few times. The rearrangement uses TRBV4-1 and TRBJ2-1; 7 bases line up with TRBD1. Germline-derived CDR1 and CDR2 are MGHRA and YSYEKL. The CDR3 contains 16 residues. The J segment lost 2 bases and the V segment lost 3 bases, leaving 7 bases of the junction unmatched. CDR3 sequence reads: CASSQGQLSPYNEQFF. The CDR3 nucleotides are TGCGCCAGCAGCCAGGGACAGCTCTCTCCCTACAATGAGCAGTTCTTC.

The chain employs TRBV5-1 and TRBJ2-7; 7 nucleotides line up with TRBD1. Germline V CDR1 and CDR2: SGHRS, YFSETQ. The CDR3 runs 15 residues. After removal of 0 bases from V and 0 bases from J, the junction contained 3 bases not matched to a gene. This CDR3 reads CASSLAGDSSYEQYF. CDR3 coding DNA: TGCGCCAGCAGCTTGGCAGGGGACAGCTCCTACGAGCAGTACTTC.

A few counts support this clone. CDR3: CASSLMAPGREVSTDTQYF. For the CDR3, the DNA is TGTGCCAGCAGCTTAATGGCCCCAGGTCGGGAGGTAAGCACAGATACGCAGTATTTT. J is TRBJ2-3 and V is TRBV7-3; TRBD2 matches 7 bases. The CDR3 covers 19 residues. J gave up 0 bases and V 1 base, and 13 bases lay outside the gene matches. Germline-derived CDR1 and CDR2 are SGHTA and FQGTGA.

CDR3 coding DNA: TGTGCCAGCAGCCCGGACACGAGTCCCGGGGAGCTGTTTTTT. It is translated as CASSPDTSPGELFF. The genes are TRBV27 and TRBJ2-2, with D possibly TRBD1 on 5 matching bases. Between the trimmed V and J ends, which lost 6 bases and 6 bases, there was a span of 14 bases. CDR3 length: 14 amino acids. CDR1 and CDR2 from the germline V gene are MNHEY and SMNVEV (reference sequence).

A remark on this clone: The limits of the CDR3 on the DNA are not certain, so only TCRdb's listed CDR3 is given. The chain links TRBV21-1 to TRBJ2-3; TRBD2, the table's D call, was not compared with the DNA. TRBV21-1 is a pseudogene segment. The CDR3 contains 16 residues when both ends are counted. The CDR3 sequence: CASSKVGGGATDTQYF.

The chain carries TRBV5-1 and TRBJ2-5; the match to TRBD1 covers 9 bases. Near its end, the DNA agrees better with TRBJ2-7, so the J call may be wrong. CDR1 SGHRS and CDR2 YFSETQ come from the germline V gene. There are 16 residues in the CDR3. The CDR3 region is CASRPGQGLTSDEQYF. CDR3 DNA: TGCGCCAGCAGACCAGGACAGGGGTTAACGAGCGACGAGCAGTACTTC.

This clone was observed a single time. This CDR3 reads CASSPGEQYF. The DNA of the CDR3 is TGTGCCAGCAGCCCCGGAGAGCAGTACTTC. The chain recombines TRBV2 with TRBJ2-5; D gene ambiguous. There are 10 residues in the CDR3. The V end lost 6 bases, the J end lost 11 bases, and 10 bases lay between the germline ends. Germline assignment: CDR1 SNHLY and CDR2 FYNNEI.

The chain uses TRBV4-1 and TRBJ2-3; tentatively, D is TRBD2 (5 bases). The CDR3 contains 17 residues. Per germline, CDR1 MGHRA and CDR2 YSYEKL. The V end lost 0 bases, the J end lost 5 bases, and 18 bases lay between the germline ends. The CDR3 region has the DNA TGCGCCAGCAGCCAAGACAGCAAGTGGGAGTGGGTAGATACGCAGTATTTT. Residues: CASSQDSKWEWVDTQYF.